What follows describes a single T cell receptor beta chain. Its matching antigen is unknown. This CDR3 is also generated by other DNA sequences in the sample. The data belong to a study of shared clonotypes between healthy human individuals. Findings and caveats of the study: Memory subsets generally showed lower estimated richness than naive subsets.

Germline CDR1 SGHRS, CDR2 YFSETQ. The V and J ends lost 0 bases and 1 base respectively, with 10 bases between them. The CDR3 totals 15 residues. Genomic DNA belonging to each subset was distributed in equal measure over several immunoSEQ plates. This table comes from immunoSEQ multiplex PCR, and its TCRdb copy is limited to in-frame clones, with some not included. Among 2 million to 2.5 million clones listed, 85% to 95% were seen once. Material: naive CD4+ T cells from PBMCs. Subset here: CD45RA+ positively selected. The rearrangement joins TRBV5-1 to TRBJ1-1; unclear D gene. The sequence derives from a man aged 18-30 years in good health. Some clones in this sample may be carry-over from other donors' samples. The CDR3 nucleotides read TGCGCCAGCAGCTTGGAAGGACGGAGGAACACTGAAGCTTTCTTT. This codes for CASSLEGRRNTEAFF.